The present T cell receptor beta chain was sequenced within a study of CD8 T cells in ankylosing spondylitis. Notes on the study in general: Within peripheral blood, clones linked to disease were CD8+ and relatively rare.

This clonotype was recorded once. Antigen: not known. This CDR3 has 13 amino acids. Germline CDR1 SEHNR, CDR2 FQNEAQ (reference sequence). V lost 3 bases and J 6 bases, leaving 10 bases between the germline ends. TCRdb redid the calling of the 5' RACE reads with MiXCR, one entry per CDR3 protein. The sample records about 140,000 distinct CDR3 sequences, 7% to 8% being singletons. What was sequenced was blood, either unsorted or a sorted T cell fraction (not recorded which). This chain links TRBV7-9 with TRBJ2-3, with D tentatively TRBD2 (6 bases). The receptor was isolated from a female donor with ankylosing spondylitis or in good health (not recorded which). The CDR3 DNA follows: TGTGCCAGCAGCTTGCGGGAAGTGGATACGCAGTATTTT. It encodes CASSLREVDTQYF.